These 24 T cell receptor beta chains were sequenced from one sample in a study of CD8 T cells in Susac syndrome. RNA in amounts of roughly 0.5 to 1 ug was reverse transcribed with random hexamers. TCRdb called the immunoSEQ multiplex PCR reads again in MiXCR, with one record for every CDR3 protein. Of 150,000 to 200,000 distinct CDR3 sequences detected, approximately 95% appear once; the ten largest clones hold around 0.096%. What was sequenced was CD4+ T cells from PBMCs. The receptors come from a human donor in good health.

The rearrangement joins TRBV20-1 to TRBJ1-1, with D hard to call. The CDR3 covers 11 residues. Between the trimmed V and J ends, which lost 6 bases and 5 bases, there was a span of 10 bases. In germline, CDR1 is DFQATT, CDR2 SNEGSKA (reference sequence). DNA for the CDR3: TGCAGTGCCCTTACACGAACTGAAGCTTTCTTT. Its translation: CSALTRTEAFF.

The chain carries TRBV12-3 or TRBV12-4 and TRBJ1-5; unclear D gene. Trimming cost V 2 bases and J 9 bases, with 8 bases left between them. The CDR3 is 12 residues long. CDR3 amino acids: CASSLPARPQHF. CDR3 sequence (DNA): TGTGCCAGCAGTTTACCCGCTAGGCCCCAGCATTTT.

The gene calls are TRBV3-1 and TRBJ1-1; 8 positions agree with TRBD1. V was clipped by 4 bases and J by 1 base; unmatched bases: 5. The germline gives CDR1 LGHDT, CDR2 YNNKEL (reference sequence). The CDR3 extends over 15 amino acids. CDR3 region: CASSRPTGENTEAFF. The CDR3 region has the DNA TGTGCCAGCAGCCGCCCGACAGGGGAGAACACTGAAGCTTTCTTT.

V and J are TRBV28 and TRBJ1-5; 7 bases match TRBD1. V lost 6 bases and J lost 3; bases outside the gene matches: 11. From germline, CDR1 is MDHEN and CDR2 SYDVKM. The CDR3 sequence is 16 residues long. The CDR3 bases are TGTGCCAGCAGCAAAAGACAGGGAAACTACAATCAGCCCCAGCATTTT. Translation gives CASSKRQGNYNQPQHF.

The chain combines TRBV5-1 with TRBJ2-1, with 15 bases lining up with TRBD2. This CDR3 has 17 amino acids. Trimming took 1 base from V and 10 from J; bases not matched to a gene: 9. Germline V gene lookup returns CDR1 SGHRS and CDR2 YFSETQ. CDR3 region: CASSLLGLAGGRGEQFF. DNA for the CDR3: TGCGCCAGCAGCTTGCTCGGACTAGCGGGGGGGCGGGGAGAGCAGTTCTTC.

This chain links TRBV6-2 or TRBV6-3 with TRBJ2-3; D ambiguous. Deletions cut 2 bases from V and 5 bases from J, with 11 bases between. Germline V lookup: CDR1 MNHEY, CDR2 SVGEGT. There are 14 residues in the CDR3. CDR3 DNA sequence: TGTGCCAGCAGTTACGCCGGTGGTGGAGATACGCAGTATTTT. As protein: CASSYAGGGDTQYF.

The sample holds a few counts of this clonotype. Germline is not matched at one junction end, which may reflect a read error. The chain uses TRBV7-7 and TRBJ2-2; no clear D. Germline CDR1 is SSHAT and CDR2 is FNYEAQ (reference sequence). This CDR3 has 15 residues. The CDR3 is CASSPRTANTGELFF. Written as DNA, the CDR3 is TGTGCTAGCAGCCCGCGGACGGCCAACACCGGGGAGCTGTTTTTT.

Only a few counts were recorded for this clonotype. The chain is built from TRBV19 and TRBJ2-3, with 9 nucleotides matching TRBD2. V dropped 6 bases and J dropped 0; count of bases not matched to a gene: 4. This CDR3 spans 15 amino acids. Germline CDR1 is LNHDA and CDR2 is SQIVND (reference sequence). DNA of the CDR3: TGTGCCAGTAGGCTAGCGGGGACTAGCACAGATACGCAGTATTTT. Translation: CASRLAGTSTDTQYF.

V gene TRBV29-1 combines with J gene TRBJ2-1; no reliable D call. Trimming pared 6 bases from V and 1 base from J, leaving 13 bases between. The CDR3 has 14 residues. Germline loops: CDR1 SQVTM, CDR2 ANQGSEA. CDR3: CSVQGRVSYNEQFF. CDR3 coding DNA: TGCAGCGTCCAAGGTAGGGTTTCCTACAATGAGCAGTTCTTC.

V usage is TRBV3-1 and J usage is TRBJ2-5; D is perhaps TRBD2 (7 bases). The germline V gene has CDR1 LGHDT and CDR2 YNNKEL (reference sequence). The CDR3 is 15 residues long. The V end lost 4 bases, the J end lost 6 bases, and 18 bases lay between the germline ends. The CDR3 DNA reads TGTGCCAGCAGCCGGGGGGGCTCCGGGGGTCAGACCCAGTACTTC. Protein sequence: CASSRGGSGGQTQYF.

This sequence joins TRBV5-1 and TRBJ2-7, with 7 bases lining up with TRBD2. The junction had 5 bases not matched to a gene; V was cut back by 2 bases and J by 6 bases. The CDR3 consists of 13 residues. Germline values: CDR1 SGHRS, CDR2 YFSETQ. The CDR3 DNA is TGCGCCAGCAGCTTAAGGACTAGTGGCGAGCAGTACTTC. Translation gives CASSLRTSGEQYF. The full variable domain, in which reference TRBV5-1 and TRBJ2-7 provide the parts outside the CDR3, is KAGVTQTPRYLIKTRGQQVTLSCSPISGHRSVSWYQQTPGQGLQFLFEYFSETQRNKGNFPGRFSGRQFSNSRSEMNVSTLELGDSALYLCASSLRTSGEQYFGPGTRLTVT.

This clonotype was detected only once. The V call is TRBV3-1, the J call TRBJ2-6; D perhaps matches TRBD1 (5 bases). V lost 7 bases, J lost 0 bases, and 13 bases lay in between. This CDR3 comprises 16 residues. The germline V gene encodes CDR1 LGHDT and CDR2 YNNKEL (reference sequence). The CDR3 sequence is CASTPDSVSGANVLTF. Here the CDR3 DNA reads TGTGCCAGCACCCCAGACAGCGTCTCTGGGGCCAACGTCCTGACTTTC.

This rearrangement joins TRBV7-2 to TRBJ1-5; 7 bases fit TRBD1. CDR3 length: 14 residues. V was clipped by 2 bases and J by 5 bases; unmatched bases: 3. The V gene's germline CDR1 is SGHTA and CDR2 FQGNSA. CDR3 sequence (DNA): TGTGCCAGCAGCTTACGACAGGGCCATCAGCCCCAGCATTTT. Its protein product is CASSLRQGHQPQHF.

The chain's CDR3 is CASRPHRNPANTQYF. The CDR3, as DNA: TGTGCCAGCAGACCGCACAGAAACCCAGCGAATACGCAGTATTTT. The rearrangement links TRBV27 to TRBJ2-3, with D unresolved. Trimming cost V 6 bases and J 7 bases, with 20 bases left between them. Germline V lookup: CDR1 MNHEY, CDR2 SMNVEV (reference sequence). CDR3 length equals 15 residues.

This rearrangement joins TRBV7-9 to TRBJ1-1, with no clear D. Germline V lookup: CDR1 SEHNR, CDR2 FQNEAQ (reference sequence). CDR3 length equals 12 residues. V shed 8 bases and J shed 3 bases, with 10 bases lying between them. Here the CDR3 DNA reads TGTGCCAGCCAATTTACTCACACTGAAGCTTTCTTT. It specifies CASQFTHTEAFF.

The count of this clonotype is one. CDR3 residues: CASSQVVPYGYTF. Here the CDR3 DNA reads TGTGCCAGCAGCCAAGTGGTGCCTTATGGCTACACCTTC. The V gene is TRBV3-1, the J gene TRBJ1-2; no definite D call. Trimming removed 1 base from V and 5 bases from J, with 8 bases in between. The CDR3 totals 13 residues. Germline V CDR1 and CDR2: LGHDT, YNNKEL (reference sequence).

V usage is TRBV7-9 and J usage is TRBJ2-4; a weak D match, TRBD1 (6 bases). V lost 4 bases and J lost 0, with 16 bases in between. The CDR3 is made up of 17 amino acids. Germline-derived CDR1 and CDR2 are SEHNR and FQNEAQ (reference sequence). The CDR3 is CASSSSRDNLAKNIQYF. CDR3 DNA sequence: TGTGCCAGCAGCTCTAGTCGGGACAATCTAGCCAAAAACATTCAGTACTTC.

This clonotype was counted a single time. V and J are TRBV10-2 and TRBJ1-3, with 7 bases fitting TRBD1. V was pared by 5 bases and J by 7 bases, with 5 bases of the junction left unmatched. CDR1 and CDR2 from the germline V gene are WSHSY and SAAADI. This CDR3 has 13 residues. CDR3 loop: CASSTGEVNTIYF. CDR3 nucleotides: TGCGCCAGCAGTACAGGGGAGGTGAACACCATATATTTT.

The chain links TRBV6-5 to TRBJ1-1; no clear D gene. The CDR3 is made up of 11 amino acids. Germline V CDR1 and CDR2: MNHEY, SVGAGI. The CDR3 region is CVSGWVTEAFF. The CDR3 bases are TGTGTCTCGGGGTGGGTAACTGAAGCTTTCTTT.

V is TRBV19 and J is TRBJ1-1; no clear D. V was cut by 8 bases and J by 0 bases, with 10 bases left in between. CDR3 length: 13 amino acids. The germline V gene has CDR1 LNHDA and CDR2 SQIVND (reference sequence). The CDR3 loop reads CASQYGVNTEAFF. The CDR3 DNA follows: TGTGCCAGTCAGTACGGTGTGAACACTGAAGCTTTCTTT. The full variable domain, in which reference TRBV19 and TRBJ1-1 provide the parts outside the CDR3, is DGGITQSPKYLFRKEGQNVTLSCEQNLNHDAMYWYRQDPGQGLRLIYYSQIVNDFQKGDIAEGYSVSREKKESFPLTVTSAQKNPTAFYLCASQYGVNTEAFFGQGTRLTVV.

The CDR3 region has the DNA TGTGCCAGCAGCTCCGGACAGGGGGCATCAGATACGCAGTATTTT. This sequence encodes CASSSGQGASDTQYF. This chain uses TRBV7-2 with TRBJ2-3; 11 bases fit TRBD1. The CDR3 is 15 amino acids. Germline-derived CDR1 and CDR2 are SGHTA and FQGNSA. The V gene end was trimmed by 4 bases and the J gene end by 4 bases; junction bases not matched to a gene: 4.

This rearrangement joins TRBV20-1 to TRBJ2-3; D not certain. The CDR3 runs 13 residues. Trimming took off 2 bases at V and 3 bases at J, with 9 bases between the two ends. The germline gives CDR1 DFQATT, CDR2 SNEGSKA (reference sequence). The CDR3 sequence is CSARMARTDTQYF. DNA of the CDR3: TGCAGTGCTAGAATGGCTAGGACAGATACGCAGTATTTT.

The chain combines TRBV7-9 with TRBJ1-6; no clear D. Germline V lookup: CDR1 SEHNR, CDR2 FQNEAQ (reference sequence). This CDR3 spans 16 amino acids. The V gene lost 5 bases and the J gene lost 5 bases, with 16 bases spanning the gap. CDR3 bases: TGTGCCAGCAGCGAATTTCCGGGCATCCATAATTCACCCCTCCACTTT. Translation gives CASSEFPGIHNSPLHF.

The V call is TRBV7-2, the J call TRBJ1-2; no clear D. Trimming removed 5 bases at V and 0 bases at J, with 16 bases between. The CDR3 totals 16 residues. Germline V CDR1 and CDR2: SGHTA, FQGNSA. CDR3 protein: CASSPSWESSNYGYTF. Written as DNA, the CDR3 is TGTGCCAGCAGCCCCTCCTGGGAGTCGTCTAACTATGGCTACACCTTC.